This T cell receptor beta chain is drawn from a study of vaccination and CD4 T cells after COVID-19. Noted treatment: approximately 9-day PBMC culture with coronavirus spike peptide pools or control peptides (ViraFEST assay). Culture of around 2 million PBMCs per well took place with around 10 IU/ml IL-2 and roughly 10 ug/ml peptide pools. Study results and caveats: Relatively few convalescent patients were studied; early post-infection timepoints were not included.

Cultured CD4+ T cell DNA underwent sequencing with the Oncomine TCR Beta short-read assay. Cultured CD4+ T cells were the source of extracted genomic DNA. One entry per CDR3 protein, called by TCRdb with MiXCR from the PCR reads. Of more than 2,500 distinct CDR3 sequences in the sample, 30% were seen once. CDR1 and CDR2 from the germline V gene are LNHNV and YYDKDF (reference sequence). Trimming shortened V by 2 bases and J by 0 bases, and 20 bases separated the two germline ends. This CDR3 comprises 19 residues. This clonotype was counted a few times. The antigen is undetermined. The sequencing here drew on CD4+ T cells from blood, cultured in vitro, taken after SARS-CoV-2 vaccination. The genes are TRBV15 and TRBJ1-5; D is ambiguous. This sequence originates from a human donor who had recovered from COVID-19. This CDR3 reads CATSRSGHSSRYSNQPQHF. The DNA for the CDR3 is TGTGCCACCAGCAGATCGGGTCATTCGAGCAGGTATAGCAATCAGCCCCAGCATTTT.